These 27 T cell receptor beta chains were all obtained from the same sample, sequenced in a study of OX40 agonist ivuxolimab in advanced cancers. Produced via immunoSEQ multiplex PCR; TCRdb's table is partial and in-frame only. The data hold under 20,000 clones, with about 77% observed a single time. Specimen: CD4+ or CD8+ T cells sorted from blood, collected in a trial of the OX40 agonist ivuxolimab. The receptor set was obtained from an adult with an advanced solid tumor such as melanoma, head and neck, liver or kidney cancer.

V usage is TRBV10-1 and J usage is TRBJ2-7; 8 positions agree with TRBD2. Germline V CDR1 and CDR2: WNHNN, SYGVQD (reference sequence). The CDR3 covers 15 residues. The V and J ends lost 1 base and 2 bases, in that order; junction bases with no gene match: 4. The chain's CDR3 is CASSELNSGTYEQYF. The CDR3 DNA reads TGCGCCAGCAGTGAGTTGAATAGCGGGACCTACGAGCAGTACTTC.

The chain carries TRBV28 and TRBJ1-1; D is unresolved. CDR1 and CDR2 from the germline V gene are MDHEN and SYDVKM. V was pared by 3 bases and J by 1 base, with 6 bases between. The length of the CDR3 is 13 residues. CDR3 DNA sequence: TGTGCCAGCAGTTTGTCCAGGAACACTGAAGCTTTCTTT. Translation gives CASSLSRNTEAFF. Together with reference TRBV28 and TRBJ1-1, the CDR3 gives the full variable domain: DVKVTQSSRYLVKRTGEKVFLECVQDMDHENMFWYRQDPGLGLRLIYFSYDVKMKEKGDIPEGYSVSREKKERFSLILESASTNQTSMYLCASSLSRNTEAFFGQGTRLTVV.

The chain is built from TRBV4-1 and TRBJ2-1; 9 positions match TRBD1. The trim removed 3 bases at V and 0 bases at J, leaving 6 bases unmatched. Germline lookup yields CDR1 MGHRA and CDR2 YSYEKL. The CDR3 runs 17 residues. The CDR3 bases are TGCGCCAGCAGCCACCGCGGACAGGGGAACTCCTACAATGAGCAGTTCTTC. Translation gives CASSHRGQGNSYNEQFF.

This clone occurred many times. The CDR3 sequence is CASSPLGLGPPGNQPQHF. CDR3 DNA: TGTGCCAGCAGCCCCCTTGGTCTCGGGCCTCCCGGCAATCAGCCCCAGCATTTT. V gene TRBV7-8 combines with J gene TRBJ1-5; D not resolved. CDR3 length equals 18 residues. CDR1 is SGHVS and CDR2 is FQNEAQ in the germline V gene. Trimming took off 5 bases at V and 2 bases at J, with 22 bases between the two ends.

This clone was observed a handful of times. Here the CDR3 DNA reads TGTGCCAGCGGGGGGGTACCTTTCTCCTACGAGCAGTACTTC. This sequence encodes CASGGVPFSYEQYF. This chain uses TRBV27 with TRBJ2-7, with TRBD2 matching over 7 bases. The CDR3 extends over 14 amino acids. CDR1 is MNHEY and CDR2 is SMNVEV in the germline V gene (reference sequence). V dropped 8 bases and J dropped 0; count of bases not matched to a gene: 7.

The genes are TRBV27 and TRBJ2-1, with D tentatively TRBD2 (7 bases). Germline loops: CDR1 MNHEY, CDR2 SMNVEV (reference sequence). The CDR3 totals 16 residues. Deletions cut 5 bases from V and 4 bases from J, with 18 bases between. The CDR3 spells CASSRQGGGQYNEQFF. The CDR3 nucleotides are TGTGCCAGCAGTCGCCAGGGCGGGGGCCAGTACAATGAGCAGTTCTTC.

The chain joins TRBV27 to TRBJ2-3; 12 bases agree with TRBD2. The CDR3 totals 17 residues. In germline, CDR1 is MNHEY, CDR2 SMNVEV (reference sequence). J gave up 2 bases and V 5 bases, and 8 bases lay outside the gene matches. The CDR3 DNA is TGTGCCAGCAGTACCCCTAGCGGGGGGGCCAACACAGATACGCAGTATTTT. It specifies CASSTPSGGANTDTQYF.

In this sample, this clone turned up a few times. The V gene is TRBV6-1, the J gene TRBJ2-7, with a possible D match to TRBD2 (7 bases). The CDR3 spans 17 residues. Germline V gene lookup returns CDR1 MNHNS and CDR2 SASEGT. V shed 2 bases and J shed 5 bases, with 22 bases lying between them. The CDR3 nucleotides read TGTGCCAGCAGTGAAAATTGGGGGGGCATCATGATGGACGAGCAGTACTTC. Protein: CASSENWGGIMMDEQYF.

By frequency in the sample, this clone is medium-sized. CDR3 protein: CASSQQDLTANYGYTF. The CDR3, as DNA: TGTGCCAGCAGCCAACAAGATCTGACAGCTAACTATGGCTACACCTTC. The chain carries TRBV16 and TRBJ1-2, with D possibly TRBD1 on 5 matching bases. V was cut by 2 bases and J by 0 bases, with 13 bases left in between. The germline gives CDR1 KGHSY, CDR2 FQNENV. The CDR3 runs to 16 residues.

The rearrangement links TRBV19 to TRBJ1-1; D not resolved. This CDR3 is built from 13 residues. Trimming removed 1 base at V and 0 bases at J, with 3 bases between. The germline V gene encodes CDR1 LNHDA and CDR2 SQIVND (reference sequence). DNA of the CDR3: TGTGCCAGTAGTATAGGCATGAACACTGAAGCTTTCTTT. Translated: CASSIGMNTEAFF.

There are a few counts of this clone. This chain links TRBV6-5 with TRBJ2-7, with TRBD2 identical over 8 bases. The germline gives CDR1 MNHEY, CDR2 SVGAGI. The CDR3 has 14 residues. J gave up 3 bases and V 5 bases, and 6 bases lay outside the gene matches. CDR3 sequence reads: CASSQAGAGYEQYF. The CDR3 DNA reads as TGTGCCAGCAGTCAAGCGGGAGCGGGCTACGAGCAGTACTTC.

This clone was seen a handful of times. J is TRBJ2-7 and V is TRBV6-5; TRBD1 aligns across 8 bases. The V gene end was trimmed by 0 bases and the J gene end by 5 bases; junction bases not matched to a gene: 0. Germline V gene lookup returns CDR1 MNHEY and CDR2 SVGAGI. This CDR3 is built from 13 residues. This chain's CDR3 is CASSYSTGDEQYF. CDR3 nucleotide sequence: TGTGCCAGCAGTTACTCGACAGGGGACGAGCAGTACTTC.

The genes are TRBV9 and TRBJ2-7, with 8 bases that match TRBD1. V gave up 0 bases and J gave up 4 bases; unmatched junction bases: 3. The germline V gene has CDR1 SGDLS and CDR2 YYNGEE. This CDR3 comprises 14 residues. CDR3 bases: TGTGCCAGCAGCGTAGTGGACAGGGCGTACGAGCAGTACTTC. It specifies CASSVVDRAYEQYF.

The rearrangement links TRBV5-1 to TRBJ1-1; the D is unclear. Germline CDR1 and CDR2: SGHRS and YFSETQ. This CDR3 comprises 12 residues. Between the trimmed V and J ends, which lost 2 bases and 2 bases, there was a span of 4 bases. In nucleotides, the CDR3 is TGCGCCAGCAGCTTCCCCAACACTGAAGCTTTCTTT. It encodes CASSFPNTEAFF.

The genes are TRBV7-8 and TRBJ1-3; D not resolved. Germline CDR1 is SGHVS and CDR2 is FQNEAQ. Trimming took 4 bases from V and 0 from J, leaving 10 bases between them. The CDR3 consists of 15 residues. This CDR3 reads CASSSTASSGNTIYF. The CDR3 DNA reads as TGTGCCAGCAGCTCAACAGCCTCCTCTGGAAACACCATATATTTT.

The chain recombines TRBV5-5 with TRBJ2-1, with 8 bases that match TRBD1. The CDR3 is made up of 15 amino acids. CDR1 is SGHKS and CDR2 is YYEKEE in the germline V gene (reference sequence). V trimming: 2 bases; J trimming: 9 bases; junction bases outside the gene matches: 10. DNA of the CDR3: TGTGCCAGCAGCTTCTCAGGGGGCGCGAGGTCTGAGCAGTTCTTC. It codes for CASSFSGGARSEQFF.

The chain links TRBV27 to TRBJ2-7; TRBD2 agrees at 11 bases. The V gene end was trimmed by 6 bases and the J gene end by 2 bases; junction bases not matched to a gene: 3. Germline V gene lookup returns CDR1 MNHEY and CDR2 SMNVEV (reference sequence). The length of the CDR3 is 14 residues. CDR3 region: CASRLAGVAYEQYF. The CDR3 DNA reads TGTGCCAGCAGACTAGCGGGGGTAGCCTACGAGCAGTACTTC.

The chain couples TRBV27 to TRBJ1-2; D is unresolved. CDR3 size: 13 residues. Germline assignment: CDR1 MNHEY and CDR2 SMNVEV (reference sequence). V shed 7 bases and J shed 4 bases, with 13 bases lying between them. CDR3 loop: CASTFLGSYGYTF. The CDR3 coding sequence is TGTGCCAGCACCTTCCTGGGTAGCTATGGCTACACCTTC.

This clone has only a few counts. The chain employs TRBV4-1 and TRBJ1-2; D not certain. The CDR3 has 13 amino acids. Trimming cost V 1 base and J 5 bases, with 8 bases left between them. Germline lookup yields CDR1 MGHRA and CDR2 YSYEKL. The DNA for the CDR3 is TGCGCCAGCAGCCAAGGCGGTTCTTATGGCTACACCTTC. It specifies CASSQGGSYGYTF.

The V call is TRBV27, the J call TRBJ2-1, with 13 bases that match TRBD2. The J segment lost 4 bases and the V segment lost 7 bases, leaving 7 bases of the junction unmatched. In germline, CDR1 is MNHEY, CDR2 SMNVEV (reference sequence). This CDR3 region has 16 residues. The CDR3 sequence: CASTLALAGGYNEQFF. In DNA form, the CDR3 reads TGTGCCAGCACCCTAGCACTAGCGGGAGGGTACAATGAGCAGTTCTTC.

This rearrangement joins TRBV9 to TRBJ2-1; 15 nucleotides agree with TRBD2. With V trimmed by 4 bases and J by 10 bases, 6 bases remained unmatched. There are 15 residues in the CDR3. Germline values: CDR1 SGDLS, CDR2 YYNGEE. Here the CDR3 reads CASSLGLAGGREQFF. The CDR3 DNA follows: TGTGCCAGCAGCTTAGGACTAGCGGGGGGGCGAGAGCAGTTCTTC.

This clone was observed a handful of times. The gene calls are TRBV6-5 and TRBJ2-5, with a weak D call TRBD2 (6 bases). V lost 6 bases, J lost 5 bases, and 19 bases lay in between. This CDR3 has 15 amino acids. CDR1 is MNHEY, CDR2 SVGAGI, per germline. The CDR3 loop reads CASSPDGTPDETQYF. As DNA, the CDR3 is TGTGCCAGCAGCCCCGACGGGACTCCCGACGAGACCCAGTACTTC.

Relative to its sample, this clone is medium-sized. CDR3: CASSDLAGPPSDEQYF. CDR3 coding DNA: TGTGCCAGCAGTGATCTGGCAGGGCCGCCTAGTGACGAGCAGTACTTC. The chain is built from TRBV6-1 and TRBJ2-7, with D perhaps TRBD1 (5 bases). The CDR3 length is 16 residues. CDR1 and CDR2 (germline): MNHNS, SASEGT. The germline V and J ends were trimmed by 3 bases and 5 bases, with 20 bases remaining between them.

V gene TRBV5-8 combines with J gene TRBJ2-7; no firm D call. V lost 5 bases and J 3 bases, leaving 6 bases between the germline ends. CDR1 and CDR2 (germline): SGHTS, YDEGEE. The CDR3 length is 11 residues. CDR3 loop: CASSRDYEQYF. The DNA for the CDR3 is TGTGCCAGCAGTCGAGACTACGAGCAGTACTTC.

CDR3 bases: TGCGCCAGCAGCTTGGGCGGGGGGGCAGGAGCCGAAGGATACGAGCAGTACTTC. Its protein is CASSLGGGAGAEGYEQYF. This chain connects TRBV5-1 to TRBJ2-7; TRBD2 aligns across 9 bases. The CDR3 runs 18 residues. Per the germline V gene, CDR1 is SGHRS and CDR2 is YFSETQ. Losses at the gene ends were 0 bases for V and 4 bases for J; bases not matched to a gene: 14.

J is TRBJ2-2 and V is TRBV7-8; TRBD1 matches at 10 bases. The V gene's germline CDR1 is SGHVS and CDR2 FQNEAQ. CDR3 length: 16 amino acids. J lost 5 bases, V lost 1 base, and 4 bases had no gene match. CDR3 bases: TGTGCCAGCAGCTTAGGACAGGGGGCGCGAACCGGGGAGCTGTTTTTT. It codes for CASSLGQGARTGELFF.

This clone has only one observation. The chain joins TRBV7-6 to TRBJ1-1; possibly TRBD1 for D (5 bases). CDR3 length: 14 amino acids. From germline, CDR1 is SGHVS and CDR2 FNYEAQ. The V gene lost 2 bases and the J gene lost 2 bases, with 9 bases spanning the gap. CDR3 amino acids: CASSLLGGNTEAFF. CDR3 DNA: TGTGCCAGCAGCTTACTCGGGGGAAACACTGAAGCTTTCTTT.